Following are 14 T cell receptor beta chains from one sample sequenced in a study of post-analysis software for immune sequencing data. Points from the study as a whole: A handful of TRBV segments were significantly more frequent in patients than in controls. TRBV5-6, TRBV5-1 and TRBV20-1 were among these segments.

Unique molecular identifiers were present in the TCR beta cDNA libraries. TCRdb called the PCR reads again in MiXCR, with one record for every CDR3 protein. Among roughly 800,000 distinct CDR3 sequences, about 43% were seen once, and the ten largest hold 4% to 5%. Their antigens are not known. The sequenced material came from blood. All receptors come from a girl aged 10 to 17 with multiple sclerosis.

This clonotype was seen only a few times. The genes are TRBV29-1 and TRBJ2-1; 12 nucleotides align to TRBD2. Germline V gene lookup returns CDR1 SQVTM and CDR2 ANQGSEA. The CDR3 length is 15 residues. Trimming cost V 5 bases and J 4 bases; bases outside gene matches: 6. The CDR3 protein is CSVIRTSGEYNEQFF. The DNA for the CDR3 is TGCAGCGTTATCCGGACTAGCGGGGAGTACAATGAGCAGTTCTTC.

This chain uses TRBV6-6 with TRBJ2-3; D perhaps matches TRBD2 (6 bases). Germline loops: CDR1 MNHNY, CDR2 SVGAGI (reference sequence). This CDR3 comprises 15 residues. V was shortened by 0 bases and J by 4 bases, with 11 bases between the two germline ends. The CDR3 reads CASSYSGLPPDTQYF. DNA of the CDR3: TGTGCCAGCAGTTACTCGGGACTTCCACCAGATACGCAGTATTTT.

As concerns this clonotype: A single base separates this from a much larger clone, so it may be a read error. The CDR3 does not close with the conserved phenylalanine or tryptophan, likely indicating a read error. This sequence joins TRBV6-5 and TRBJ1-1, with D perhaps matching TRBD1 (5 bases). The germline V gene encodes CDR1 MNHEY and CDR2 SVGAGI. The ends were cut back, 2 bases at V and 5 bases at J, with 6 bases in the middle. The CDR3 covers 12 residues. CDR3 in amino acids: CASSYGGTEAFL. Written as DNA, the CDR3 is TGTGCCAGCAGTTACGGGGGAACTGAAGCTTTCTTA.

This clonotype appeared a few times. The chain uses TRBV6-5 and TRBJ2-3, with 11 bases fitting TRBD2. Trimming at V came to 5 bases and at J to 0 bases, leaving 4 bases not matched to a gene. Per the germline V gene, CDR1 is MNHEY and CDR2 is SVGAGI. The CDR3 loop spans 16 amino acids. Written as DNA, the CDR3 is TGTGCCAGCAGTGGACTAGCGGGCACAAGCACAGATACGCAGTATTTT. This gives the protein CASSGLAGTSTDTQYF.

The chain is built from TRBV20-1 and TRBJ2-1; 10 bases fit TRBD1. The CDR3 length is 15 residues. The germline gives CDR1 DFQATT, CDR2 SNEGSKA (reference sequence). The trim removed 6 bases at V and 9 bases at J, leaving 14 bases unmatched. The CDR3 nucleotides read TGCAGTGCGGATCCCCCGGGACAGGGGAATAGTGAGCAGTTCTTC. It specifies CSADPPGQGNSEQFF.

This clonotype was detected only a few times. The V call is TRBV6-1, the J call TRBJ2-3; no definite D call. The V gene's germline CDR1 is MNHNS and CDR2 SASEGT. The CDR3 length is 14 residues. Trimming removed 4 bases from V and 1 base from J, with 9 bases in between. As DNA, the CDR3 is TGTGCCAGCAGTGCGCCTCTCGGCACAGATACGCAGTATTTT. It encodes CASSAPLGTDTQYF.

This chain links TRBV6-5 with TRBJ2-7, with D maybe TRBD2 (6 bases). The CDR3 totals 16 residues. Germline V gene sequence: CDR1 MNHEY, CDR2 SVGAGI. V gave up 4 bases and J gave up 0 bases, with 16 bases separating them. As DNA, the CDR3 is TGTGCCAGCAGTTCCCCGAGTAGCGGTTACTCCTACGAGCAGTACTTC. This encodes CASSSPSSGYSYEQYF.

On this clonotype itself: One end of the junction does not line up with germline, which may come from a read error. CDR3 coding DNA: TGCGCCGGCAGCTTGGTCGACAGCCCCAGGGGCTACACCTTC. Amino acids: CAGSLVDSPRGYTF. This sequence joins TRBV5-1 and TRBJ1-2; a weak D match, TRBD1 (5 bases). CDR1 and CDR2 (germline): SGHRS, YFSETQ. The CDR3 is 14 amino acids.

The chain recombines TRBV29-1 with TRBJ2-5, with D unclear. The CDR3 runs 11 residues. CDR1 and CDR2 from the germline V gene are SQVTM and ANQGSEA. V lost 8 bases and J 5 bases, leaving 12 bases between the germline ends. The CDR3 region is CSYPTAETQYF. DNA of the CDR3: TGCAGCTATCCAACAGCGGAGACCCAGTACTTC.

Worth noting for this clonotype: A much larger clone lies a single base off, so this may be a read error. This rearrangement joins TRBV5-6 to TRBJ2-7; 7 positions agree with TRBD2. The CDR3 length is 14 residues. Germline CDR1 SGHDT, CDR2 YYEEEE. CDR3 sequence (DNA): TGTGTCAGCAGCTCGGGACTATCCCCCTACGAGCAGTACTTC. This encodes CVSSSGLSPYEQYF.

This clonotype was seen a few times. The CDR3 nucleotides read TGTGCCAGCAGCGCTCAACAGGGGATTGACTATGGCTACACCTTC. Its protein product is CASSAQQGIDYGYTF. The V and J genes are TRBV13 and TRBJ1-2; the match to TRBD1 covers 7 bases. Per the germline V gene, CDR1 is PRHDT and CDR2 is FYEKMQ (reference sequence). V shed 5 bases and J 3 bases; nucleotides not matched to a gene: 9. CDR3 length equals 15 residues. The entire variable domain, with the rest obtained from reference TRBV13 and TRBJ1-2, is as follows: AAGVIQSPRHLIKEKRETATLKCYPIPRHDTVYWYQQGPGQDPQFLISFYEKMQSDKGSIPDRFSAQQFSDYHSELNMSSLELGDSALYFCASSAQQGIDYGYTFGSGTRLTVV.

CDR3 loop: CSVRSASGEKLFF. CDR3 sequence (DNA): TGCAGCGTACGATCGGCGTCAGGCGAAAAACTGTTTTTT. This chain connects TRBV29-1 to TRBJ1-4; D gene uncertain. V lost 6 bases and J lost 8, with 16 bases in between. The germline CDR1 and CDR2 sequences are SQVTM and ANQGSEA. This CDR3 comprises 13 residues.

The gene calls are TRBV12-3 or TRBV12-4 and TRBJ1-6; D is uncertain. Trimming left V 3 bases short and J 3 bases short, with 15 bases between. The CDR3 loop spans 17 amino acids. CDR3 sequence: CASSFAGRADYNSPLHF. The DNA of the CDR3 is TGTGCCAGCAGTTTTGCCGGAAGGGCCGACTATAATTCACCCCTCCACTTT.

The chain employs TRBV5-1 and TRBJ2-5, with 13 bases that match TRBD2. The J call is in doubt because the DNA end fits TRBJ2-7 better. The germline V gene has CDR1 SGHRS and CDR2 YFSETQ. The CDR3 totals 15 residues. The CDR3 DNA follows: TGCGCCAGCAGCGGGGGACTAGCGGGAATCGACGAGCAGTACTTC. Translating gives CASSGGLAGIDEQYF.